Below, 28 T cell receptor delta chains from the same sample are listed, as sequenced in a study of gamma delta lymphoproliferative disorders and STAT genes. TCRdb fed the multiplex PCR reads to CATT. The repertoire includes 1,500 to 2,000 delta-chain clones, around 2% of them detected once, and over 45% sits in the top ten. Sequencing used genomic DNA taken from PBMCs of patients and controls. Input material: blood. The source is a human donor in good health.

This clone was picked up a small number of times. The translation of this DNA and the TCRdb protein of a much larger clone differ at residue 19, probably owing to a read error; the protein shown here is translated from the DNA. The genes are TRDV1 and TRDJ1, with TRDD3 matching 11 bases. CDR1 and CDR2 (germline): TSWWSYY, QGS. With 1 base clipped from V and 3 bases from J, the junction kept 28 bases outside the gene matches. The CDR3 has 24 residues. The CDR3 nucleotides read TGTGCTCTTGGGGAACCTTCCTACGTTCGGAAATGGGGGATACGCGGATCGTACTCCGATAAACTCATCTTT. Translated, it gives CALGEPSYVRKWGIRGSYSDKLIF.

About this clone: A far larger clone lies a single base away; this is likely a read error. This CDR3 is also generated by other DNA sequences in the sample. V is TRDV1 and J is TRDJ1; TRDD3 agrees at 10 bases. CDR3 length: 20 residues. Germline V gene sequence: CDR1 TSWWSYY, CDR2 QGS. V shed 5 bases and J 2 bases; nucleotides not matched to a gene: 20. CDR3 in amino acids: CALGRNPLGSVLGDTDKLIF. For the CDR3, the DNA is TGTGCTCTTGGGAGAAACCCCCTTGGATCCGTACTGGGGGATACCGATAAACTCATCTTT.

This clone turned up a few times. A single base is all that separates this from a far larger clone, so a read error is likely. Other DNA sequences in this specimen translate into the identical CDR3. DNA of the CDR3: TGTGCCTGTGACAATTTATTACTGGGGGATACAACCGATAAACTCATCTTT. This gives the protein CACDNLLLGDTTDKLIF. The rearrangement joins TRDV2 to TRDJ1; TRDD3 matches at 12 bases. CDR1 is GEAIGNYY, CDR2 EKD, per germline. The CDR3 consists of 17 residues. V dropped 2 bases and J dropped 2; count of bases not matched to a gene: 8.

As to this clone: The protein held in TCRdb is that of a much larger clone and does not match this DNA's translation at residue 11, likely because of a read error; the protein shown is translated from the DNA. This sample includes further DNA sequences coding for the same CDR3. The V and J genes are TRDV2 and TRDJ1, with D tentatively TRDD3 (5 bases). V lost 1 base, J lost 6 bases, and 26 bases lay in between. Germline CDR1 is GEAIGNYY and CDR2 is EKD. This CDR3 contains 18 residues. The CDR3 DNA is TGTGCCTGTGACACGGGGTTCGGCGTACTGGAGGTACAGAATAAACTCATCTTT. Protein product: CACDTGFGVLEVQNKLIF.

In regard to this clone: A far larger clone lies a single base away; this is likely a read error. The sample holds other DNA sequences that translate to the same CDR3. The V gene is TRDV2, the J gene TRDJ3; D might be TRDD3 (6 bases). The length of the CDR3 is 20 residues. V lost 3 bases, J lost 2 bases, and 22 bases lay in between. The germline CDR1 and CDR2 sequences are GEAIGNYY and EKD. CDR3 nucleotides: TGTGCCTGTGACCCTACCCTTACCGGGGGACACCCCTGGGACACCCGACAGATGTTTTTC. It codes for CACDPTLTGGHPWDTRQMFF.

This clone has just a few counts. This is likely an artifact of a read error, given a far larger clone one base away. This same CDR3 is encoded by further DNA sequences in the sample. V is TRDV2 and J is TRDJ1; D is ambiguous. This CDR3 region has 17 residues. The V end lost 6 bases, the J end lost 0 bases, and 22 bases lay between the germline ends. Germline CDR1 is GEAIGNYY and CDR2 is EKD. The CDR3 sequence is CACSPVSQGAYTDKLIF. CDR3 nucleotide sequence: TGTGCCTGTAGCCCCGTCAGCCAGGGAGCGTACACCGATAAACTCATCTTT.

This clone was detected only a few times. This likely traces to a read error, being one base from a far larger clone. The same CDR3 is also encoded by other DNA sequences in this sample. The chain couples TRDV2 to TRDJ1; tentatively, D is TRDD3 (5 bases). This CDR3 is built from 20 residues. Germline-derived CDR1 and CDR2 are GEAIGNYY and EKD. V dropped 0 bases and J dropped 4 bases, with 29 bases sitting between them. The CDR3 loop is CACDTVGLGTGGHKSDKLIF. CDR3 sequence (DNA): TGTGCCTGTGACACCGTAGGTCTCGGTACCGGGGGCCACAAGAGCGATAAACTCATCTTT.

This clone has a handful of counts. The protein TCRdb lists belongs to a much larger clone and differs from this DNA's translation at residue 3, which points to a read error; the protein shown is made from the DNA. The rearrangement links TRDV2 to TRDJ3; D remains unclear. Germline lookup yields CDR1 GEAIGNYY and CDR2 EKD. This CDR3 is 19 amino acids long. The CDR3: CAYDTVRESSSWDTRQMFF. The DNA of the CDR3 is TGTGCCTATGACACCGTCCGGGAATCCAGCTCCTGGGACACCCGACAGATGTTTTTC.

This clone appeared a few times. The protein that TCRdb holds for this DNA derives from a much larger clone and differs from the translated DNA at residue 11, which likely indicates a read error; the protein shown here is translated from the DNA. This rearrangement joins TRDV1 to TRDJ1, with TRDD3 matching 10 bases. The CDR3 sequence is 20 residues long. The junction had 20 bases not matched to a gene; V was cut back by 5 bases and J by 2 bases. Per germline, CDR1 TSWWSYY and CDR2 QGS. The CDR3 here is CALGRNPLGSILGDTDKLIF. In nucleotides, the CDR3 is TGTGCTCTTGGGAGAAACCCCCTCGGATCCATACTGGGGGATACCGATAAACTCATCTTT.

This clone is judged medium-sized. Only one base separates this from a far larger clonotype, so it likely reflects a read error. CDR3 amino acids: CARDPVLGETLYTDKLIF. As DNA, the CDR3 is TGTGCCCGTGACCCCGTACTGGGGGAAACTCTTTACACCGATAAACTCATCTTT. The chain recombines TRDV2 with TRDJ1, with TRDD3 matching 9 bases. The germline gives CDR1 GEAIGNYY, CDR2 EKD. The CDR3 has 18 amino acids.

This clone occurred a few times. The TCRdb protein, from a much larger clone, departs from this DNA's translation at residue 3, likely by read error; the protein shown derives from the DNA. The V call is TRDV2, the J call TRDJ3; D is unclear. Germline values: CDR1 GEAIGNYY, CDR2 EKD. The CDR3 spans 18 residues. The CDR3 DNA is TGTGCCCGTGACACCCTTATTGGTAGCTCCTGGGACACCCGACAGATGTTTTTC. It translates to CARDTLIGSSWDTRQMFF.

This clone was counted at least ten times. A far bigger clonotype differs at one base, so this is likely a read error. Other DNA sequences in the same sample also yield this CDR3. The chain has TRDV1 and TRDJ1; 11 bases match TRDD3. This CDR3 is 18 amino acids long. Germline CDR1 TSWWSYY, CDR2 QGS. The V segment lost 2 bases and the J segment 11 bases; nucleotides outside the gene matches: 19. The CDR3 bases are TGTGCTCTTGGGGAATTCGCACGGGGACTTGGGGGATACGGTAAGCTCATCTTT. Residues: CALGEFARGLGGYGKLIF.

This clone has more than one count but fewer than ten. A read error likely explains why the TCRdb protein, taken from a much larger clone, differs from this DNA's translation at residue 18; the protein shown is translated from the DNA. The chain is built from TRDV1 and TRDJ3; possibly TRDD2 for D (5 bases). In germline, CDR1 is TSWWSYY, CDR2 QGS. This CDR3 comprises 29 residues. V was pared by 0 bases and J by 0 bases, with 42 bases between. The CDR3 loop is CALGELVYFLRPTGATRARSSWDTRQMFF. CDR3 sequence (DNA): TGTGCTCTTGGGGAACTAGTTTATTTCCTTAGACCAACCGGGGCTACCCGAGCCCGGAGCTCCTGGGACACCCGACAGATGTTTTTC.

This clone was observed a handful of times. This likely stems from a read error, as it lies one base from a far larger clone. Other nucleotide sequences in the sample specify the same CDR3. The V and J genes are TRDV2 and TRDJ3; TRDD3 agrees at 11 bases. The CDR3 runs to 20 residues. Germline V CDR1 and CDR2: GEAIGNYY, EKD. The CDR3 DNA sequence: TGTGCTTGTGACCCTGTGGGGGATACGGAGAGCTCCTGGGACACCCGACAGATGTTTTTC. Translated, it gives CACDPVGDTESSWDTRQMFF.

On this clone itself: TCRdb has a much larger clone's protein, which differs at residue 12 from the translation of this DNA, likely because of a read error; what is shown is the protein translated from the DNA. This chain joins TRDV2 and TRDJ1, with TRDD3 matching 10 bases. CDR3 size: 19 residues. CDR1 and CDR2 from the germline V gene are GEAIGNYY and EKD. Losses at the gene ends were 5 bases for V and 0 bases for J; bases not matched to a gene: 17. The CDR3 sequence is CACAKLPTGGSLYTDKLIF. CDR3 bases: TGTGCCTGTGCCAAACTACCCACTGGGGGATCCCTCTACACCGATAAACTCATCTTT.

To note about this clone: A far more abundant clone sits one base away, making this likely a read error. V and J are TRDV1 and TRDJ1; the match to TRDD3 covers 9 bases. Germline V CDR1 and CDR2: TSWWSYY, QGS. The J segment lost 0 bases and the V segment lost 1 base, leaving 33 bases of the junction unmatched. This CDR3 is built from 26 residues. Here the CDR3 reads CALGEPPYVTFLTGGTRDLHTDKLIF. CDR3 nucleotide sequence: TGTGCTCTTGGGGAACCTCCCTACGTCACCTTTCTTACTGGGGGAACCAGGGATCTTCACACCGATAAACTCATCTTT.

For this clone: This DNA's translation differs at residue 4 from TCRdb's protein, which comes from a much larger clone; a read error is likely, and the protein shown is translated from the DNA. This sequence joins TRDV2 and TRDJ3; 11 bases fit TRDD3. CDR1 and CDR2 (germline): GEAIGNYY, EKD. CDR3 size: 20 residues. V dropped 5 bases and J dropped 0; count of bases not matched to a gene: 11. CDR3 sequence reads: CACAPVGDTESSWDTRQMFF. CDR3 in DNA: TGTGCCTGTGCCCCTGTGGGGGATACGGAGAGCTCCTGGGACACCCGACAGATGTTTTTC.

Turning to this clone: TCRdb attributes to this sequence the protein of a much larger clone, which differs from the DNA translation at residue 9; a read error is likely, and the protein displayed is translated from the DNA. The CDR3 loop is CALGRNPLESVLGDTDKLIF. CDR3 DNA sequence: TGTGCTCTTGGGAGAAACCCCCTCGAATCCGTACTGGGGGATACCGATAAACTCATCTTT. This chain joins TRDV1 and TRDJ1; 10 bases are a match to TRDD3. V trimming: 5 bases; J trimming: 2 bases; junction bases outside the gene matches: 20. The CDR3 spans 20 residues. The germline V gene encodes CDR1 TSWWSYY and CDR2 QGS.

In its sample, this clone was seen a few times. A far more abundant clone sits one base away, making this likely a read error. The sample contains more than one DNA sequence encoding this CDR3. The rearrangement links TRDV1 to TRDJ1, with D maybe TRDD3 (6 bases). The ends were cut back, 2 bases at V and 7 bases at J, with 26 bases in the middle. The CDR3 runs to 18 residues. Germline V gene sequence: CDR1 TSWWSYY, CDR2 QGS. Here the CDR3 DNA reads TGTGCTCTTGGGGAATTCGCACGGGGACTTGGGGGGTACGGTAAACTCATCTTT. This translates into CALGEFARGLGGYGKLIF.

A note on this clone: TCRdb has a much larger clone's protein, which differs at residues 7 and 10 from the translation of this DNA, likely because of a read error; what is shown is the protein translated from the DNA. The chain combines TRDV1 with TRDJ1; 11 bases match TRDD3. V trimming: 2 bases; J trimming: 7 bases; junction bases outside the gene matches: 15. The CDR3 runs to 18 residues. Looked up from germline, CDR1 is TSWWSYY and CDR2 is QGS. The CDR3, as DNA: TGTGCTCTTGGGGAATTCACACGGGGACGTGGGGGATACGGTAAACTCATCTTT. It is translated as CALGEFTRGRGGYGKLIF.

A word on this clone: TCRdb shows a much larger clone's protein in place of this DNA's translation, and the two differ at residue 18, likely through a read error; the protein shown is translated from the DNA. This rearrangement joins TRDV1 to TRDJ1, with D possibly matching TRDD3 (10 bases). Germline V CDR1 and CDR2: TSWWSYY, QGS. The CDR3 extends over 25 amino acids. The V end lost 5 bases, the J end lost 0 bases, and 43 bases lay between the germline ends. CDR3 sequence: CALGPWDLSFLRVTGGLRYTDKLIF. The CDR3 region has the DNA TGTGCTCTTGGGCCTTGGGACCTATCCTTCCTACGGGTTACTGGGGGATTGAGGTACACCGATAAACTCATCTTT.

The assigned J gene is TRDJ1, but the V gene is uncalled; the table calls TRDD3, which could not be checked here. This CDR3 contains 18 residues. CDR3 sequence (DNA): TGTGCCTGTGACACGGTAGTTAGGGGGGATCTCAACACCGATAAACTCATCTTT. This encodes CACDTVVRGDLNTDKLIF.

This clone was counted a few times. TCRdb records a much larger clone's protein for this DNA, with a difference at residue 7 that likely arises from a read error; the protein given is the translation of the DNA. The chain has TRDV2 and TRDJ1; 12 bases line up with TRDD3. CDR3 size: 17 residues. With 2 bases clipped from V and 2 bases from J, the junction kept 8 bases outside the gene matches. The germline V gene has CDR1 GEAIGNYY and CDR2 EKD. CDR3 nucleotides: TGTGCCTGTGACAACTTATCACTGGGGGATACAACCGATAAACTCATCTTT. This encodes CACDNLSLGDTTDKLIF.

About this clone: TCRdb records a much larger clone's protein for this DNA, with a difference at residue 3 that likely arises from a read error; the protein given is the translation of the DNA. V and J are TRDV2 and TRDJ1, with 9 nucleotides matching TRDD3. The CDR3 runs to 17 residues. Germline lookup yields CDR1 GEAIGNYY and CDR2 EKD. DNA for the CDR3: TGTGCCTATGACCTCCTTACTGGGGGACCCTACACCGATAAACTCATCTTT. Its translation: CAYDLLTGGPYTDKLIF.

A few counts support this clone. TCRdb lists the protein of a much larger clone for this DNA, which differs at residue 4, so this is likely a read error; the protein given here is translated from the DNA itself. The rearrangement joins TRDV2 to TRDJ3; 7 bases line up with TRDD3. The CDR3 spans 22 residues. Germline CDR1 is GEAIGNYY and CDR2 is EKD. In nucleotides, the CDR3 is TGTGCCTGTAACACTGTAGGGGATATATCGCTATGGAGCTCCTGGGACACCCGACAGATGTTTTTC. Amino acid sequence: CACNTVGDISLWSSWDTRQMFF.

Only a few counts were recorded for this clone. The called J gene is TRDJ3, whereas the V gene has no call; TRDD3 reflects the table's D call only, with no check against the DNA. The CDR3 sequence is 21 residues long. In nucleotides, the CDR3 is TGTGCCTCCCTACGAAGGCCCATCGAGGATGGGGGCCCGTCGGGTCCCCGACAGATGTTTTTC. Protein product: CASLRRPIEDGGPSGPRQMFF.

This clone was counted a few times. TCRdb has a much larger clone's protein, which differs at residue 14 from the translation of this DNA, likely because of a read error; what is shown is the protein translated from the DNA. The rearrangement uses TRDV2 and TRDJ1, with D unresolved. This CDR3 has 18 amino acids. Germline CDR1 and CDR2: GEAIGNYY and EKD. For the CDR3, the DNA is TGTGCCTGTGACACCGTCCAGTTTAGCCGGTCTTACACCAATAAACTCATCTTT. This codes for CACDTVQFSRSYTNKLIF.

To note about this clone: The mismatch at residue 12 between this DNA's translation and the TCRdb protein of a much larger clone likely reflects a read error; the protein shown is translated from the DNA. This chain joins TRDV2 and TRDJ1, with TRDD3 as a possible D gene (6 bases). V shed 5 bases and J shed 0 bases, with 27 bases lying between them. The CDR3 length is 19 residues. CDR1 GEAIGNYY and CDR2 EKD come from the germline V gene. The chain's CDR3 is CACARLGGAGDSDTDKLIF. The CDR3 DNA follows: TGTGCCTGTGCCCGGCTAGGGGGCGCTGGGGACTCAGACACCGATAAACTCATCTTT.